The TCR beta chain described here comes from a study of blood T cell repertoires in COVID-19 (dated by TCRdb to about 2020). Some background on the complete study: Samples from collaborators originated in the United States, Italy and Spain and spanned both the acute and convalescent phases of COVID-19. The prospective study material was composed of cDNA or gDNA derived from T cells, B-cell-depleted T cells, or PBMCs. The dataset comprised deeply sampled blood TCRbeta repertoires from subjects exposed to, actively infected with, or recovered from COVID-19. The repertoires were released in a freely available public database intended as a resource for research on the immune response to SARS-CoV-2. Samples came from the ongoing ImmuneRACE study (first 160 participants) plus 1,254 subjects from 6 global collaborators. The sample metadata nearly always contained a de-identified subject ID, COVID-19 status, age in years and sex. HLA class I and class II types, where available, came from metadata supplied by the sample provider rather than from assay-based typing.

Details on this clone: No antigen is known for it. No quality values exist for individual bases; no much larger clone is one base distant.

The collaborating institutions used their own protocols to collect whole blood in K2EDTA tubes. Collaborator samples were shipped for TCRbeta analysis as frozen whole blood, isolated PBMCs, or DNA extracted from either sample type. Results the study describes overall, beyond this receptor: The amount of clinical and demographic metadata varied by source and participant and was provided uncurated.

The immunoSEQ Assay, a bias-controlled multiplex PCR, was used to amplify TCRbeta CDR3 regions from genomic DNA. In the authors' own workflow: The number of nucleated cells in each sample was estimated by amplification of reference gene primers within the assay. To quantify the absolute abundance of each unique TCRbeta CDR3 rearrangement, sequence reads were collapsed and filtered. For each sample, productive Simpson clonality was calculated as the square root of Simpson's diversity index across productive rearrangements. TCRdb stores this immuneACCESS table with in-frame sequences only. Part of the clones is absent; in the studies checked, under half of the shortfall reflects unresolved V genes, and no reason is known for the rest. V, J and clone size are taken as reported in that table, and D and trimming were inferred from the DNA itself. A total of fewer than 200,000 clones appear in this sample, about four fifths of them only once. Clones ranked in the top ten supply more than 3% of the sample.

This TCR came from a woman older than 75 with acute or convalescent COVID-19. The sequenced sample consisted of peripheral blood.

The CDR3 protein: CASSPMRTNEKLFF. DNA sequence: TGTGCCAGCAGCCCAATGAGAACTAATGAAAAACTGTTTTTT. The V and J genes are TRBV7-8 and TRBJ1-4, with no D gene named confidently. V sheds 5 bases and J sheds 1 base, leaving 8 bases between their ends. The germline V gene encodes CDR1 SGHVS and CDR2 FQNEAQ. From cysteine to phenylalanine, the CDR3 is 14 amino acids long. Only CDR3 DNA is held: 42 bases, read in frame from base 1.